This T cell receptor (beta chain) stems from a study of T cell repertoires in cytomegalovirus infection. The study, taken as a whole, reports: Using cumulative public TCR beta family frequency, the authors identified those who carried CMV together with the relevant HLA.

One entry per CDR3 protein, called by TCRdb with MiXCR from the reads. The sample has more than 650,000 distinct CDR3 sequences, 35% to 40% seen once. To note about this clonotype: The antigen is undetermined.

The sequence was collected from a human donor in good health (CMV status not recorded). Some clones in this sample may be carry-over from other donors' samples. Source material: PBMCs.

CDR3 in amino acids: CASRTQGNQPQHF. The CDR3 coding sequence is TGTGCCAGCAGGACACAGGGAAATCAGCCCCAGCATTTT. V gene TRBV28 combines with J gene TRBJ1-5; possible D gene TRBD1, 6 bases. Germline V CDR1 and CDR2: MDHEN, SYDVKM. This CDR3 contains 13 residues. The V end was cut by 6 bases, the J end by 4 bases, with 10 bases between.